The rows below give T cell receptor beta chains drawn from one sample of a study of PD-L1 blockade in urothelial cancer. TCRdb's table, derived via immunoSEQ multiplex PCR, lists solely in-frame clones and lacks some. The sample holds tens of thousands of clones, more than 70% seen once. Material: PBMCs, obtained around atezolizumab (anti-PD-L1) treatment. All receptors come from a man aged 70-80 years with urothelial cancer. Each CDR3 is given with its conserved first and last residue. Fields, in order: CDR3 DNA, CDR3 protein, clone size, J gene, D gene, V gene. The D gene is left open where the match is weak. Expanded clones get a size class; other rows say once, few or many, or leave the size out.

DNA: TGTGCCAGCAGTGAAGTAGGGGATGGAGAGACCCAGTACTTC; CDR3: CASSEVGDGETQYF; size: once; J: TRBJ2-5; D: NA; V: TRBV2
DNA: TGTGCCAGCAGTCCGACAGGGGAAGAGACCCAGTACTTC; CDR3: CASSPTGEETQYF; size: NA; J: TRBJ2-5; D: TRBD1; V: TRBV28
DNA: TGCGCCAGCAGCCAACAGCGGGGGGATACAGATACGCAGTATTTT; CDR3: CASSQQRGDTDTQYF; size: NA; J: TRBJ2-3; D: TRBD2; V: TRBV4-1
DNA: TGCGCCAGCAGCGCTACAGGGGGCGCGTCAGATACGCAGTATTTT; CDR3: CASSATGGASDTQYF; size: few; J: TRBJ2-3; D: TRBD1; V: TRBV5-1
DNA: TGTGCCAGCAGCTTAGACAGGGGTTGGGGTGAAGCTTTCTTT; CDR3: CASSLDRGWGEAFF; size: NA; J: TRBJ1-1; D: TRBD1; V: TRBV5-6
DNA: TGTGCCAGCACCGGGACAAGGGATTCCTACGAGCAGTACTTC; CDR3: CASTGTRDSYEQYF; size: NA; J: TRBJ2-7; D: NA; V: TRBV2
DNA: TGTGCCTCTCCCGGGGCCGGGGGGACTGAAGCTTTCTTT; CDR3: CASPGAGGTEAFF; size: NA; J: TRBJ1-1; D: NA; V: TRBV30
DNA: TGCGCCAGCAGCAAATCTTTTTCAGTACGGACACAAGAGACCCAGTACTTC; CDR3: CASSKSFSVRTQETQYF; size: NA; J: TRBJ2-5; D: NA; V: TRBV5-1
DNA: TGCGCCAGCAGCTTGGCGACAGGGCCAGGCACAGATACGCAGTATTTT; CDR3: CASSLATGPGTDTQYF; size: NA; J: TRBJ2-3; D: TRBD1; V: TRBV5-1
DNA: TGCAGCGTTGGACAGGGGTACACTGAAGCTTTCTTT; CDR3: CSVGQGYTEAFF; size: NA; J: TRBJ1-1; D: TRBD1; V: TRBV29-1
DNA: TGTGCCAGCAGTGAGCTAGCGGGAGGGACCACAGATACGCAGTATTTT; CDR3: CASSELAGGTTDTQYF; size: NA; J: TRBJ2-3; D: TRBD2; V: TRBV2
DNA: TGTGCCAGCAGTCTAGCGGGAGGGCCTGATGAGCAGTTCTTC; CDR3: CASSLAGGPDEQFF; size: NA; J: TRBJ2-1; D: TRBD2; V: TRBV6-5
DNA: TGTGCCAGCAGGATAACAGGGTTTAGGTCCTACGAGCAGTACTTC; CDR3: CASRITGFRSYEQYF; size: NA; J: TRBJ2-7; D: NA; V: TRBV6-1
DNA: TGTGCCATCAGTGAGTCAGTAACGGCAGGGGGGAACGAGCAGTACTTC; CDR3: CAISESVTAGGNEQYF; size: NA; J: TRBJ2-7; D: NA; V: TRBV10-3
DNA: TGTGCCAGCAGCCCCCGGGAGGGGGCCTGGTATGGCTACACCTTC; CDR3: CASSPREGAWYGYTF; size: once; J: TRBJ1-2; D: TRBD1; V: TRBV7-2
DNA: TGTGCCTGGAGTTCCGAGGGCGGCAATCAGCCCCAGCATTTT; CDR3: CAWSSEGGNQPQHF; size: NA; J: TRBJ1-5; D: NA; V: TRBV30
DNA: TGTGCCTGGAGTGTTCAGGGCGCGGGGGAGCTGTTTTTT; CDR3: CAWSVQGAGELFF; size: few; J: TRBJ2-2; D: NA; V: TRBV30
DNA: TGTGCCAGCAGCTTAAATGACAGGGGCAAGCAGTACTTC; CDR3: CASSLNDRGKQYF; size: NA; J: TRBJ2-7; D: TRBD1; V: TRBV7-6
DNA: TGTGCCTGGAGTGTAACGGGAGGTTCCTACAATGAGCAGTTCTTC; CDR3: CAWSVTGGSYNEQFF; size: NA; J: TRBJ2-1; D: TRBD2; V: TRBV30
DNA: TGCGCCAGCAGCTTGAGGGAGGTAACTGGGGCCAACGTCCTGACTTTC; CDR3: CASSLREVTGANVLTF; size: NA; J: TRBJ2-6; D: NA; V: TRBV5-1
DNA: TGTGCCAGCAGTCTTACTAGGAGAAGCGAGACCCAGTACTTC; CDR3: CASSLTRRSETQYF; size: once; J: TRBJ2-5; D: NA; V: TRBV6-5
DNA: TGTGCCAGCAGTTTTGTCGGTTCCCAAGAGACCCAGTACTTC; CDR3: CASSFVGSQETQYF; size: NA; J: TRBJ2-5; D: NA; V: TRBV28
DNA: TGTGCCAGCAGTTACGGCGGACAGCTGATTGAAAAACTGTTTTTT; CDR3: CASSYGGQLIEKLFF; size: NA; J: TRBJ1-4; D: NA; V: TRBV6-5
DNA: TGTGCCAGCAAAGGCGGGGGGAATGAAAAACTGTTTTTT; CDR3: CASKGGGNEKLFF; size: NA; J: TRBJ1-4; D: NA; V: TRBV2
DNA: TGTGCCAGTAGTATCGGGCAGGGGGAGGCAACTAATGAAAAACTGTTTTTT; CDR3: CASSIGQGEATNEKLFF; size: NA; J: TRBJ1-4; D: TRBD1; V: TRBV19
DNA: TGTGCCAGCAGCCCCGGTGGGGGGGCCGCTCAGCCCCAGCATTTT; CDR3: CASSPGGGAAQPQHF; size: NA; J: TRBJ1-5; D: NA; V: TRBV28
DNA: TGTGCCAGCGTGCTCCAAGACAGGGGCAATCAGCCCCAGCATTTT; CDR3: CASVLQDRGNQPQHF; size: NA; J: TRBJ1-5; D: TRBD1; V: TRBV6-1
DNA: TGTGCCAGCAGTGATGGGATCCGGGGGGAAAAACTGTTTTTT; CDR3: CASSDGIRGEKLFF; size: NA; J: TRBJ1-4; D: NA; V: TRBV2
DNA: TGTGCCAGCAGCCGGGACTCACCCACAGATACGCAGTATTTT; CDR3: CASSRDSPTDTQYF; size: NA; J: TRBJ2-3; D: NA; V: TRBV5-4
DNA: TGCGCCAGCAGCTTACACCCAGAAATGTACAATGAGCAGTTCTTC; CDR3: CASSLHPEMYNEQFF; size: NA; J: TRBJ2-1; D: NA; V: TRBV5-1
DNA: TGCAGTGCTAGGGAGGGTTGGTCGGCTTTCTTT; CDR3: CSAREGWSAFF; size: NA; J: TRBJ1-1; D: NA; V: TRBV20-1
DNA: TGTGCCAGCAGCTCGGACAGCGGTAACTATGGCTACACCTTC; CDR3: CASSSDSGNYGYTF; size: NA; J: TRBJ1-2; D: NA; V: TRBV7-6
DNA: TGTGCCAGCACGTCCTACCTTAATTCTGAGACCCAGTACTTC; CDR3: CASTSYLNSETQYF; size: NA; J: TRBJ2-5; D: NA; V: TRBV14
DNA: TGTGCCAGCAGTTTCATCGGGGGGAGAAAAGGAAACACCATATATTTT; CDR3: CASSFIGGRKGNTIYF; size: few; J: TRBJ1-3; D: NA; V: TRBV28
DNA: TGCGCCAGCAGCCAACCGGGACAGGGAGCTGAAGCTTTCTTT; CDR3: CASSQPGQGAEAFF; size: NA; J: TRBJ1-1; D: TRBD1; V: TRBV4-1
DNA: TGTGCCAGTAGTTCCAGGACTAGCGGGGCCTCCTACGAGCAGTACTTC; CDR3: CASSSRTSGASYEQYF; size: NA; J: TRBJ2-7; D: TRBD2; V: TRBV19
DNA: TGTGCCAGCAGCTTATATTATGGGACTAGCGATGGCGGGGAGCTGTTTTTT; CDR3: CASSLYYGTSDGGELFF; size: NA; J: TRBJ2-2; D: TRBD2; V: TRBV7-9
DNA: TGCGCCAGCAGTGAGTCGATTCCGGGACAGGGGGCAGAAAACACTGAAGCTTTCTTT; CDR3: CASSESIPGQGAENTEAFF; size: once; J: TRBJ1-1; D: TRBD1; V: TRBV10-2
DNA: TGTGCCAGTAGTGTGGCTAGCGGGGGCGATTCTGAGCAGTACTTC; CDR3: CASSVASGGDSEQYF; size: NA; J: TRBJ2-7; D: TRBD2; V: TRBV19
DNA: TGCGCCAGCAGCCTAAAGGGGGACACTGGAAACACCATATATTTT; CDR3: CASSLKGDTGNTIYF; size: NA; J: TRBJ1-3; D: NA; V: TRBV23-1
DNA: TGTGCCAGTAGTTCCTGGACAGGGGGGAACACTGAAGCTTTCTTT; CDR3: CASSSWTGGNTEAFF; size: few; J: TRBJ1-1; D: TRBD1; V: TRBV19
DNA: TGTGCCAGCAGTTTCTCTGGAGCGGGAGGTAGGAATGAGCAGTTCTTC; CDR3: CASSFSGAGGRNEQFF; size: NA; J: TRBJ2-1; D: TRBD2; V: TRBV28
DNA: TGTGCCAGCAGCTCCCCGGGACAGGGGGCCCTTGAGACCCAGTACTTC; CDR3: CASSSPGQGALETQYF; size: NA; J: TRBJ2-5; D: TRBD1; V: TRBV7-9
DNA: TGCGCCAGCAGCGACGGACAGGGACCCAGGGAAGCTTTCTTT; CDR3: CASSDGQGPREAFF; size: NA; J: TRBJ1-1; D: TRBD1; V: TRBV5-1
DNA: TGTGCCAGCAGAGCTACCGGGACAGGGGGCTTAATTGGCAATCAGCCCCAGCATTTT; CDR3: CASRATGTGGLIGNQPQHF; size: NA; J: TRBJ1-5; D: TRBD1; V: TRBV2
DNA: TGTGCCAGCAGCTCCGGACTAGCGGGAGGGGACGAGCAGTACTTC; CDR3: CASSSGLAGGDEQYF; size: NA; J: TRBJ2-7; D: TRBD2; V: TRBV11-2
DNA: TGTGCCAGCAGCATGGACAGGAACACTTATGGCTACACCTTC; CDR3: CASSMDRNTYGYTF; size: NA; J: TRBJ1-2; D: TRBD1; V: TRBV11-2
DNA: TGTGCCAGTAGTATAGCCCGACGGGTCGACACCGGGGAGCTGTTTTTT; CDR3: CASSIARRVDTGELFF; size: NA; J: TRBJ2-2; D: NA; V: TRBV19
DNA: TGTGCCAGCAGTTACGCGGGGGCGGGAGGGGGCTACGAGCAGTACTTC; CDR3: CASSYAGAGGGYEQYF; size: NA; J: TRBJ2-7; D: TRBD2; V: TRBV28
DNA: TGTGCCAGCAGCCTCTCAGGGAACTATGGCTACACCTTC; CDR3: CASSLSGNYGYTF; size: NA; J: TRBJ1-2; D: NA; V: TRBV6-6
DNA: TGTGCCAGCAGCCAAACAGGGGATTCCTACGAGCAGTACTTC; CDR3: CASSQTGDSYEQYF; size: NA; J: TRBJ2-7; D: TRBD1; V: TRBV11-2
DNA: TGTGCCAGCAGTGCCAACCCCGGGACAGGGAACTCCTACGAGCAGTACTTC; CDR3: CASSANPGTGNSYEQYF; size: once; J: TRBJ2-7; D: TRBD1; V: TRBV28
DNA: TGTGCCACCAGCAGAGATCTTAGCTCCTACGAGCAGTACTTC; CDR3: CATSRDLSSYEQYF; size: NA; J: TRBJ2-7; D: NA; V: TRBV15